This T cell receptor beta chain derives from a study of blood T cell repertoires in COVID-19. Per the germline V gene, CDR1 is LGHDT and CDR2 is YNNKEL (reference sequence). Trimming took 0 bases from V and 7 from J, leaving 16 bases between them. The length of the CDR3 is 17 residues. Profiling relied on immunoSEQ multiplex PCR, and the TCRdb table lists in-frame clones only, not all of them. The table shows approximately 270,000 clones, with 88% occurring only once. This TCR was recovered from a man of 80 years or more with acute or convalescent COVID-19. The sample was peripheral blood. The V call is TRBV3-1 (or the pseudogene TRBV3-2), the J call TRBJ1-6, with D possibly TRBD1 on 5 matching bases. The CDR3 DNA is TGTGCCAGCAGCCAAGATGGCCGGGGGAGTAGGAATTCACCCCTCCACTTT. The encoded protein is CASSQDGRGSRNSPLHF.